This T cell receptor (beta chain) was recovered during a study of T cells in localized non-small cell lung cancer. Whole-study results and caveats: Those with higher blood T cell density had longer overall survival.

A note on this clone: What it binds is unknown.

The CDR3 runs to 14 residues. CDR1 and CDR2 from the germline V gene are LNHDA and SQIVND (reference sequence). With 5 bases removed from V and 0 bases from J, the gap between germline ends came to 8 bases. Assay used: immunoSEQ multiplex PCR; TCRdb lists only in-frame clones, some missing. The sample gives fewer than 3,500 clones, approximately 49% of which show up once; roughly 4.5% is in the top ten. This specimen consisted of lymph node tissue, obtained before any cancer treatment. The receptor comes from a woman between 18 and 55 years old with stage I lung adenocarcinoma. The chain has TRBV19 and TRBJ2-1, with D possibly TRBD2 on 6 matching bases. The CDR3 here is CASSWGVSYNEQFF. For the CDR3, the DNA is TGTGCCAGTAGTTGGGGGGTCTCCTACAATGAGCAGTTCTTC.